The next 32 T cell receptor beta chains were all read from a single sample in a study of identical twins. TCRdb ran MiXCR on the 5' RACE reads and lists one entry per CDR3 protein. The sample includes 350,000 to 400,000 distinct CDR3 sequences, 7% to 9.5% of them seen just once. What was sequenced was naive T cells sorted from blood. The receptor source for this set is a woman between 50 and 59 years old in good health.

The chain couples TRBV27 to TRBJ1-1; the D is unclear. The germline CDR1 and CDR2 sequences are MNHEY and SMNVEV (reference sequence). Trimming cost V 5 bases and J 3 bases, with 4 bases left between them. This CDR3 has 11 residues. CDR3 protein: CASSKDTEAFF. CDR3 nucleotides: TGTGCCAGCAGTAAAGACACTGAAGCTTTCTTT.

This clonotype was found a few times. The V gene is TRBV25-1, the J gene TRBJ2-7, with a possible D match to TRBD2 (6 bases). V lost 1 base and J lost 0, with 10 bases in between. The CDR3 sequence is 15 residues long. Germline CDR1 and CDR2: MGHDK and SYGVNS. The CDR3 loop reads CASSEWGLSSYEQYF. The CDR3 bases are TGTGCCAGCAGTGAATGGGGACTCAGCTCCTACGAGCAGTACTTC.

There are a few counts of this clonotype. This chain uses TRBV20-1 with TRBJ2-1; 12 nucleotides line up with TRBD2. V lost 1 base and J lost 1; bases outside the gene matches: 8. The CDR3 covers 18 residues. From germline, CDR1 is DFQATT and CDR2 SNEGSKA (reference sequence). The chain's CDR3 is CSARGLAGGDGSYNEQFF. In DNA form, the CDR3 reads TGCAGTGCTAGAGGCCTAGCGGGAGGGGATGGGTCCTACAATGAGCAGTTCTTC.

This clonotype was observed a handful of times. The V gene is TRBV3-1, the J gene TRBJ2-7, with D perhaps assigned TRBD1 or TRBD2 (5 bases each). The length of the CDR3 is 17 residues. Germline values: CDR1 LGHDT, CDR2 YNNKEL (reference sequence). V gave up 4 bases and J gave up 2 bases, with 21 bases separating them. CDR3 bases: TGTGCCAGCAGCCCCCAGCACCTCGGGACGCATACCTACGAGCAGTACTTC. This translates into CASSPQHLGTHTYEQYF.

At least ten counts were recorded for this clonotype. V gene TRBV12-3 or TRBV12-4 combines with J gene TRBJ2-1; D is possibly TRBD2 (6 bases). The CDR3 is made up of 13 amino acids. Trimming stripped 6 bases from V and 9 bases from J, with 15 bases between. DNA of the CDR3: TGTGCCAGCAGCCCCGGGGAGGACCGTGAGCAGTTCTTC. Translation gives CASSPGEDREQFF.

This clonotype appeared a few times. This sequence joins TRBV5-1 and TRBJ2-1; 11 bases agree with TRBD2. J was trimmed by 7 bases and V by 4 bases; bases with no gene match: 7. The CDR3 spans 15 residues. CDR1 is SGHRS, CDR2 YFSETQ, per germline. CDR3 region: CASSLLAGVSNEQFF. The CDR3 DNA follows: TGCGCCAGCAGCCTACTAGCGGGAGTGTCTAATGAGCAGTTCTTC.

J is TRBJ2-5 and V is TRBV7-2, with unresolved D. This CDR3 has 14 amino acids. Trimming removed 1 base from V and 5 bases from J, with 11 bases in between. Germline CDR1 is SGHTA and CDR2 is FQGNSA. CDR3 bases: TGTGCCAGCAGCTTAGTTGTAGGGTGGGAGACCCAGTACTTC. Protein: CASSLVVGWETQYF.

This clonotype was recorded many times. The chain is built from TRBV12-3 or TRBV12-4 and TRBJ2-6; D is unresolved. CDR3 length: 14 residues. Trimming shortened V by 4 bases and J by 2 bases, and 6 bases separated the two germline ends. CDR3 sequence reads: CASSYGTGANVLTF. The CDR3 DNA is TGTGCCAGCAGTTATGGGACTGGGGCCAACGTCCTGACTTTC.

The chain's CDR3 is CASSKGLEQNTGELFF. For the CDR3, the DNA is TGTGCCAGCAGTAAGGGACTAGAGCAGAACACCGGGGAGCTGTTTTTT. The V call is TRBV6-5, the J call TRBJ2-2; 8 bases agree with TRBD2. The trim removed 5 bases at V and 1 base at J, leaving 6 bases unmatched. In germline, CDR1 is MNHEY, CDR2 SVGAGI. The CDR3 loop spans 16 amino acids.

The table lists this clonotype with a few counts. V usage is TRBV6-1 and J usage is TRBJ2-7; 9 bases agree with TRBD2. J lost 3 bases, V lost 4 bases, and 7 bases had no gene match. Per germline, CDR1 MNHNS and CDR2 SASEGT. The CDR3 is 15 residues long. The CDR3 sequence: CASSAGSGRIYEQYV. The CDR3 nucleotides are TGTGCCAGCAGTGCGGGTAGCGGGAGAATCTACGAGCAGTACGTC.

The sample holds a few counts of this clonotype. The chain recombines TRBV12-3 or TRBV12-4 with TRBJ1-4, with D unclear. The V end was cut by 6 bases, the J end by 8 bases, with 13 bases between. The CDR3 contains 13 residues. The CDR3 bases are TGTGCCAGCAGCAAGAGATCTGGAGAAAAACTGTTTTTT. Encoded protein: CASSKRSGEKLFF.

The V and J genes are TRBV7-9 and TRBJ2-1, with TRBD2 identical over 11 bases. CDR1 and CDR2 from the germline V gene are SEHNR and FQNEAQ (reference sequence). CDR3 length equals 18 residues. The V segment lost 5 bases and the J segment 6 bases; nucleotides outside the gene matches: 15. CDR3 DNA sequence: TGTGCCAGCAGCCAGGCCCACTTGGGACTAGCGGAGATCAATGAGCAGTTCTTC. The encoded protein is CASSQAHLGLAEINEQFF.

J is TRBJ2-2 and V is TRBV5-1; D not resolved. V was clipped by 3 bases and J by 4 bases, with 7 bases between them. The germline V gene has CDR1 SGHRS and CDR2 YFSETQ. CDR3 size: 13 residues. CDR3 in DNA: TGCGCCAGCAGCTCGGCGGTCACCGGGGAGCTGTTTTTT. It encodes CASSSAVTGELFF.

The V and J genes are TRBV29-1 and TRBJ2-5; D is perhaps TRBD1 (5 bases). CDR3 length equals 12 residues. CDR1 is SQVTM, CDR2 ANQGSEA, per germline. Trimming removed 4 bases at V and 4 bases at J, with 10 bases between. The CDR3 DNA is TGCAGCGTTGTCCCCAGGGTAGAGACCCAGTACTTC. This translates into CSVVPRVETQYF.

The chain carries TRBV6-4 and TRBJ2-1, with 9 bases that match TRBD2. This CDR3 has 15 residues. Per germline, CDR1 MRHNA and CDR2 SNTAGT. The junction had 2 bases not matched to a gene; V was cut back by 1 base and J by 4 bases. The CDR3 protein is CASSDLAGAYNEQFF. CDR3 in DNA: TGTGCCAGCAGTGACTTAGCGGGGGCGTACAATGAGCAGTTCTTC.

CDR3 in amino acids: CASSLAEVPRETQYF. DNA of the CDR3: TGCGCCAGCAGCTTGGCTGAGGTCCCGAGGGAGACCCAGTACTTC. The genes are TRBV5-1 and TRBJ2-5, with D hard to call. This CDR3 contains 15 residues. V was cut by 0 bases and J by 5 bases, with 14 bases left in between. Germline assignment: CDR1 SGHRS and CDR2 YFSETQ.

This clonotype appeared a few times. The CDR3 here is CASSLGRQFNEKLFF. Written as DNA, the CDR3 is TGTGCCAGCAGCTTAGGTCGACAGTTTAATGAAAAACTGTTTTTT. The chain links TRBV7-9 to TRBJ1-4, with D perhaps matching TRBD1 (5 bases). Deletions cut 1 base from V and 4 bases from J, with 10 bases between. This CDR3 has 15 amino acids. Looked up from germline, CDR1 is SEHNR and CDR2 is FQNEAQ (reference sequence). The entire variable domain, with the rest obtained from reference TRBV7-9 and TRBJ1-4, is as follows: DTGVSQNPRHKITKRGQNVTFRCDPISEHNRLYWYRQTLGQGPEFLTYFQNEAQLEKSRLLSDRFSAERPKGSFSTLEIQRTEQGDSAMYLCASSLGRQFNEKLFFGSGTQLSVL.

This clonotype has only a few counts. V gene TRBV5-1 combines with J gene TRBJ1-1, with 8 bases lining up with TRBD1. V lost 4 bases, J lost 4 bases, and 9 bases stayed unmatched. This CDR3 region has 15 residues. CDR1 and CDR2 (germline): SGHRS, YFSETQ. CDR3 DNA sequence: TGCGCCAGCAGCCCTGGGACAGGAGGTTTCACTGAAGCTTTCTTT. It encodes CASSPGTGGFTEAFF.

This clonotype showed up just a few times. The V and J genes are TRBV20-1 and TRBJ2-2; 8 nucleotides agree with TRBD1. The length of the CDR3 is 14 residues. The V and J ends lost 2 bases and 7 bases, in that order; junction bases with no gene match: 6. Germline CDR1 DFQATT, CDR2 SNEGSKA (reference sequence). CDR3 bases: TGCAGTGCTAGATCCCAGGGGGCATACGGGGAGCTGTTTTTT. Translated, it gives CSARSQGAYGELFF.

This clonotype was counted ten times or more. Compared with germline, one end of the junction differs, possibly owing to a read error. V usage is TRBV12-3 or TRBV12-4 and J usage is TRBJ2-2, with TRBD2 matching 7 bases. This CDR3 has 13 residues. The CDR3, as DNA: TGTGCCAGCCCCGGGACTAACAGCGGGGAGCTGTTTTTT. The encoded protein is CASPGTNSGELFF.

This chain uses TRBV7-2 with TRBJ1-1; D unclear. This CDR3 contains 13 residues. CDR1 is SGHTA and CDR2 is FQGNSA in the germline V gene. V lost 0 bases to trimming and J lost 7 bases, with 9 bases between them. CDR3 residues: CASSLADRIEAFF. Written as DNA, the CDR3 is TGTGCCAGCAGCTTAGCGGATCGTATTGAAGCTTTCTTT.

This clonotype was recorded at least ten times. The chain links TRBV4-2 to TRBJ2-2; D not certain. This CDR3 spans 15 amino acids. Germline V gene lookup returns CDR1 LGHNA and CDR2 YNFKEQ. V dropped 2 bases and J dropped 7 bases, with 14 bases sitting between them. CDR3 nucleotide sequence: TGTGCCAGCAGCCAAATCTCTAGAGGCGACGGGGAGCTGTTTTTT. Amino acid sequence: CASSQISRGDGELFF.

In this sample, this clonotype turned up a few times. The CDR3, as DNA: TGCAGCGGCCTAGCCATCGATGAGCAGTTCTTC. This codes for CSGLAIDEQFF. This sequence joins TRBV29-1 and TRBJ2-1; the D gene is possibly TRBD2 (5 bases). The CDR3 is 11 residues long. Germline values: CDR1 SQVTM, CDR2 ANQGSEA. V shed 7 bases and J shed 8 bases, with 12 bases lying between them.

This clonotype was counted at least ten times. The chain employs TRBV27 and TRBJ2-1; D unresolved. There are 12 residues in the CDR3. V was clipped by 8 bases and J by 3 bases, with 8 bases between them. Germline CDR1 reads MNHEY; CDR2 reads SMNVEV (reference sequence). CDR3 amino acids: CASSANYNEQFF. CDR3 DNA sequence: TGTGCCAGCTCAGCCAACTACAATGAGCAGTTCTTC.

This clonotype was detected only a few times. The chain combines TRBV20-1 with TRBJ1-2; 7 bases align to TRBD1. The CDR3 contains 13 residues. CDR1 is DFQATT and CDR2 is SNEGSKA in the germline V gene (reference sequence). After removal of 3 bases from V and 4 bases from J, the junction contained 5 bases not matched to a gene. CDR3 nucleotide sequence: TGCAGTGCTAGGCCGGGACAGAGCTATGGCTACACCTTC. Translating it yields CSARPGQSYGYTF.

Points on this clonotype: This may be a read error: a much more frequent sequence differs by one nucleotide. The rearrangement links TRBV15 to TRBJ2-7; perhaps TRBD1 as D (6 bases). Germline V gene lookup returns CDR1 LNHNV and CDR2 YYDKDF (reference sequence). CDR3 length: 14 amino acids. CDR3 protein: CATSREQGSYDQYF. CDR3 DNA: TGTGCCACCAGCAGAGAACAGGGATCCTACGACCAGTACTTC.

This clonotype was detected ten times or more. V gene TRBV20-1 combines with J gene TRBJ2-2, with 9 positions matching TRBD1. The CDR3 has 17 residues. The germline V gene encodes CDR1 DFQATT and CDR2 SNEGSKA (reference sequence). V lost 4 bases and J lost 5; bases outside the gene matches: 14. CDR3 residues: CSAKNLRDREGTGELFF. The DNA for the CDR3 is TGCAGTGCTAAAAACCTCCGGGACAGGGAAGGGACCGGGGAGCTGTTTTTT.

This clonotype was recorded many times. CDR3 bases: TGCAGTGCTACCGGGACCAAAGAGACCCAGTACTTC. Translated: CSATGTKETQYF. The chain recombines TRBV20-1 with TRBJ2-5; the D gene could be TRBD1 or TRBD2 (5 bases each). The CDR3 runs 12 residues. With 4 bases removed from V and 3 bases from J, the gap between germline ends came to 9 bases. Germline V lookup: CDR1 DFQATT, CDR2 SNEGSKA (reference sequence).

This clonotype was seen many times. V gene TRBV24-1 combines with J gene TRBJ2-1; 7 positions agree with TRBD2. CDR3 length equals 12 residues. V trimming: 10 bases; J trimming: 9 bases; junction bases outside the gene matches: 8. Germline-derived CDR1 and CDR2 are KGHDR and SFDVKD. CDR3 sequence (DNA): TGTGCCACTCAATCGACTAGCCGTGAGCAGTTCTTC. This codes for CATQSTSREQFF.

Many counts were recorded for this clonotype. The chain uses TRBV10-3 and TRBJ1-1; D unclear. This CDR3 is 12 amino acids long. Germline V gene sequence: CDR1 ENHRY, CDR2 SYGVKD. Trimming pared 4 bases from V and 3 bases from J, leaving 6 bases between. This CDR3 reads CAISGGYTEAFF. The CDR3 nucleotides read TGTGCCATCAGTGGGGGATACACTGAAGCTTTCTTT.

V usage is TRBV12-3 or TRBV12-4 and J usage is TRBJ2-2; possibly TRBD2 for D (6 bases). CDR3 size: 11 residues. V lost 8 bases, J lost 7 bases, and 8 bases lay in between. This CDR3 is CASGGNGELFF. DNA for the CDR3: TGTGCCAGCGGGGGGAACGGGGAGCTGTTTTTT.

This clonotype was seen more than once but under ten times. The chain couples TRBV4-1 to TRBJ1-1; a weak D match, TRBD1 (5 bases). CDR1 is MGHRA, CDR2 YSYEKL, per germline. Trimming took 0 bases from V and 1 from J, leaving 12 bases between them. The CDR3 contains 16 residues. The CDR3 protein is CASSQEGTGGNTEAFF. As DNA, the CDR3 is TGCGCCAGCAGCCAAGAGGGTACTGGGGGGAACACTGAAGCTTTCTTT.